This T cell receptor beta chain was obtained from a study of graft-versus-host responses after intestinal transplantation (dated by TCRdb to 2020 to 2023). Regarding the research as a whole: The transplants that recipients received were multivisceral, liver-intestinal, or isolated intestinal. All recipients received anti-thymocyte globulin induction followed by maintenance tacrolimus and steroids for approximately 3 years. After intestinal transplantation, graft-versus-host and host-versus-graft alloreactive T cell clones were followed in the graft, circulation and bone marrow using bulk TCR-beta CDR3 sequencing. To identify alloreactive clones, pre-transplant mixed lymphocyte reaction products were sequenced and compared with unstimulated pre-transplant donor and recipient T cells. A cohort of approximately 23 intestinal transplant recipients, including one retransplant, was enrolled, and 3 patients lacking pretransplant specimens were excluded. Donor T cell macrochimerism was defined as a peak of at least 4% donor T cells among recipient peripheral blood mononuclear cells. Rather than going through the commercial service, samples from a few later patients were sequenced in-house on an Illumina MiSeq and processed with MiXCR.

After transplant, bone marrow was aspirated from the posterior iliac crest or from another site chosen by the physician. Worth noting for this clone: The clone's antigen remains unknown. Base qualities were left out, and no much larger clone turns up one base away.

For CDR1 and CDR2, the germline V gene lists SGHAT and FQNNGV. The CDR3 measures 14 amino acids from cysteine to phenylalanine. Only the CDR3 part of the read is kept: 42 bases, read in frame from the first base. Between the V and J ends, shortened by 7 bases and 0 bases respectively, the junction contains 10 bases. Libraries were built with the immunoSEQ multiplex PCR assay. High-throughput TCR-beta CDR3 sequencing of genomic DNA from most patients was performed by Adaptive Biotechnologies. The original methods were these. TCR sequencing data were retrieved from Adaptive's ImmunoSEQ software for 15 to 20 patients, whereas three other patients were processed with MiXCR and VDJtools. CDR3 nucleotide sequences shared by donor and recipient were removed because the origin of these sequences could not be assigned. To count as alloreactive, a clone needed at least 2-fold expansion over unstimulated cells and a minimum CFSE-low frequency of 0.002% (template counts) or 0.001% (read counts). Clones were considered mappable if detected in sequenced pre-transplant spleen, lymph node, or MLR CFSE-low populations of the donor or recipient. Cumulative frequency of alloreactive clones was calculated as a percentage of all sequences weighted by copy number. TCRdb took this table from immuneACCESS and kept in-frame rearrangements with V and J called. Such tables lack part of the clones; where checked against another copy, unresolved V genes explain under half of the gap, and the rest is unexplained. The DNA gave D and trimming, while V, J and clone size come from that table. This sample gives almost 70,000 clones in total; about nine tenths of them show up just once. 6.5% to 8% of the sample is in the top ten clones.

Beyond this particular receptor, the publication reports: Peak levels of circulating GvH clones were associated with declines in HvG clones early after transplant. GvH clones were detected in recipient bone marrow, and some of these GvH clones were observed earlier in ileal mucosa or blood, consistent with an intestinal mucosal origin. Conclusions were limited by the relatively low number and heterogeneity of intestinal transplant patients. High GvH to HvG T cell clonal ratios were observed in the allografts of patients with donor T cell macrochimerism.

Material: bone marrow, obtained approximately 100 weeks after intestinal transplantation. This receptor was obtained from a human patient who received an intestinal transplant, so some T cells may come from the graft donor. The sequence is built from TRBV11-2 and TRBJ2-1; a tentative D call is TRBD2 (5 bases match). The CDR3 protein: CASKLGGSYNEQFF. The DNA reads TGTGCCAGCAAACTAGGCGGCTCCTACAATGAGCAGTTCTTC.